This paragraph reports one T cell receptor (beta chain). Reverse transcription of roughly 0.5 to 1 ug RNA used random hexamers. The CDR3 of TCR beta was amplified by immunoSEQ multiplex PCR across 54 Vbeta and 13 Jbeta. TCRdb analysed the immunoSEQ multiplex PCR reads with MiXCR anew, one entry per CDR3 protein. The sample consists of approximately 130,000 distinct CDR3 sequences, 91% of them appearing once. The sample belongs to a study of CD8 T cells in Susac syndrome. Trimming removed 5 bases at V and 1 base at J, with 11 bases between. This CDR3 contains 14 residues. Germline V lookup: CDR1 LGHDT, CDR2 YNNKEL (reference sequence).

The chain is built from TRBV3-1 and TRBJ2-5, with TRBD2 as a possible D gene (5 bases). The sequenced sample was CD8+ T cells from PBMCs. The sequence was collected from a human donor with multiple sclerosis. CDR3 nucleotides: TGTGCCAGCAGCTCTGTGCGGGCCCAAGAGACCCAGTACTTC. Translating gives CASSSVRAQETQYF.